This T cell receptor (beta chain) came from a study of blood T cell repertoires in COVID-19. While infection was still active, Seattle patients were enrolled and then followed longitudinally. This CDR3 spans 15 amino acids. From germline, CDR1 is SGHRS and CDR2 YFSETQ. The V end was cut by 0 bases, the J end by 1 base, with 10 bases between. Profiled with immunoSEQ multiplex PCR; TCRdb holds only in-frame clones, not every one. The sample shows roughly 280,000 clones, 88% of them seen only once. V gene TRBV5-1 combines with J gene TRBJ1-1; the D gene is possibly TRBD1 (5 bases). The receptor comes from a woman aged 25 to 39 with COVID-19, enrolled during active disease. The sequenced sample consisted of peripheral blood. The CDR3 here is CASSLEGSSNTEAFF. DNA of the CDR3: TGCGCCAGCAGCTTGGAGGGGTCTTCGAACACTGAAGCTTTCTTT. Drawing the rest from reference TRBV5-1 and TRBJ1-1, the complete variable domain is KAGVTQTPRYLIKTRGQQVTLSCSPISGHRSVSWYQQTPGQGLQFLFEYFSETQRNKGNFPGRFSGRQFSNSRSEMNVSTLELGDSALYLCASSLEGSSNTEAFFGQGTRLTVV.